This T cell receptor (beta chain) was found in a study of cytomegalovirus exposure and HLA in healthy donors. The study, taken as a whole, reports: Reportedly, HLA-A and HLA-B alleles of most subjects were accurately predicted from TCR beta. For presence/absence analyses, sequencing depth was assumed to be roughly uniform across donors.

The PCR ran on 60 Vbeta and 13 Jbeta primers. Here immunoSEQ multiplex PCR was the method, and the copy in TCRdb shows in-frame clones only, minus some. With some 110,000 clones in the sample, the ten largest clones hold about 2.7%. Note on this clone: Its antigen is undetermined.

Trimming left V 0 bases short and J 4 bases short, with 10 bases between. CDR1 SGHAT and CDR2 FQNNGV come from the germline V gene. The CDR3 covers 15 residues. Sequencing was done on a sample of PBMCs. The TCR comes from a man aged 30 to 39 in good health and CMV-seronegative. This chain connects TRBV11-2 to TRBJ2-1; possible D gene TRBD2, 5 bases. CDR3 coding DNA: TGTGCCAGCAGCTTAGACGTTACGGGATACAATGAGCAGTTCTTC. It is translated as CASSLDVTGYNEQFF.